This T cell receptor beta chain derives from a study of identical twins. This CDR3 spans 13 amino acids. CDR1 and CDR2 from the germline V gene are SGHRS and YFSETQ. Trimming cost V 5 bases and J 6 bases; bases outside gene matches: 8. TCRdb reprocessed the 5' RACE reads with MiXCR, giving one entry per CDR3 protein. Among about 340,000 distinct CDR3 sequences listed, over 9% were seen once. The sample also formed part of further work on yellow fever vaccine responses in identical twins.

Sequencing was done on a sample of CD8+ T cells sorted from blood. This clonotype originated in a woman younger than 35 in good health. V and J are TRBV5-1 and TRBJ2-7, with 7 bases that match TRBD2. The CDR3 protein is CASSYAGGIEQYV. CDR3 nucleotide sequence: TGCGCCAGCAGTTACGCCGGGGGGATCGAGCAGTACGTC.